This T cell receptor beta chain derives from a study of cytotoxic CD8 clonotypes in ibrutinib-treated CLL. Study-level background: Fewer than 13 relapsed/refractory, around 14 treatment-naive; around 18 IGHV unmutated.

Study results and caveats: Progressing and sustained-remission patients had different sampling times. Contraction or stability on treatment characterized the public clonotypes, which were uncommon.

A single count supports this clone. Its antigen remains unidentified. Depth targeted 1 in 200,000 to 1 in 1 million T cells, averaging approximately 10x coverage per clonotype. Sequenced by immunoSEQ multiplex PCR; TCRdb stores in-frame clones only, minus some. The table has approximately 200,000 clones, 72% seen once. Germline lookup yields CDR1 SGHDN and CDR2 FVKESK. The CDR3 covers 15 residues. After removal of 5 bases from V and 5 bases from J, the junction contained 10 bases not matched to a gene. The chain is built from TRBV14 and TRBJ1-1; TRBD1 matches at 8 bases. This TCR came from a human donor with chronic lymphocytic leukemia. The sample consisted of PBMCs, taken after 24 months of ibrutinib treatment. The CDR3 is CASSEFGRGQTEAFF. The CDR3 region has the DNA TGTGCCAGCAGCGAATTCGGCAGGGGGCAGACTGAAGCTTTCTTT. Full variable domain (rest looked up from reference TRBV14 and TRBJ1-1): EAGVTQFPSHSVIEKGQTVTLRCDPISGHDNLYWYRRVMGKEIKFLLHFVKESKQDESGMPNNRFLAERTGGTYSTLKVQPAELEDSGVYFCASSEFGRGQTEAFFGQGTRLTVV.